Listed below are T cell receptor beta chains from one sample, sequenced in a study of early T cells in non-severe SARS-CoV-2 infection. TCRdb called the 5' RACE reads again in MiXCR, with one record for every CDR3 protein. The data show 26,000 or so distinct CDR3 sequences, with approximately 4% seen just once and more than 5% held by the top ten. The sequencing input was whole blood. These receptors were collected from an adult who was a healthcare worker with PCR-confirmed SARS-CoV-2 infection or an uninfected control (not recorded which). Each CDR3 is given with its conserved first and last residue. D genes are given only for firm matches. Clone size is not always given. Where it is, it says once, few, many or a class for expanded clones.

V,J,size,D,DNA,CDR3
TRBV15,TRBJ2-3,-,-,TGTGCCACCAGCAGCTTTCCGAACCGCGCAGATACGCAGTATTTT,CATSSFPNRADTQYF
TRBV27,TRBJ2-7,many,TRBD1,TGTGCCAGCAGTCAACGACAGGGGGTGGGCTACGAGCAGTACTTC,CASSQRQGVGYEQYF
TRBV12-3/TRBV12-4,TRBJ2-2,many,TRBD2,TGTGCCAGCAGTCCTGTAGGACTAGTCGGGCCCGGGGAGCTGTTTTTT,CASSPVGLVGPGELFF
TRBV20-1,TRBJ1-1,-,-,TGCAGTGCCTGGCTGAACACTGAAGCTTTCTTT,CSAWLNTEAFF
TRBV15,TRBJ1-2,many,TRBD1,TGTGCCACCAGCCCCCGGGACAGATGGGGCTACACCTTC,CATSPRDRWGYTF
TRBV20-1,TRBJ1-1,many,TRBD1,TGCAGTGCTCCGAGCCCAGGACAGGGCGGGACTGAAGCTTTCTTT,CSAPSPGQGGTEAFF
TRBV7-2,TRBJ2-3,few,-,TGTGCCAGCAGCTTAGGAAGGCCGACAGATACGCAGTATTTT,CASSLGRPTDTQYF
TRBV19,TRBJ2-2,many,-,TGTGCCAGCGGGACCAACACCGGGGAGCTGTTTTTT,CASGTNTGELFF
TRBV10-3,TRBJ2-7,-,-,TGTGCCATCAACGGGGGCGAGGACTACGAGCAGTACTTC,CAINGGEDYEQYF
TRBV19,TRBJ2-3,many,-,TGTGCCAGTAGTCCCCGCACAGATACGCAGTATTTT,CASSPRTDTQYF
TRBV7-7,TRBJ2-3,many,-,TGTGCTAGCAGCCCCGTCCCTATCGTGAGCACAGATACGCAGTATTTT,CASSPVPIVSTDTQYF
TRBV5-1,TRBJ1-1,-,-,TGCGCCAGCAGCATCAGCCCCGGCATGAACACTGAAGCTTTCTTT,CASSISPGMNTEAFF
TRBV10-2,TRBJ1-5,many,TRBD1,TGCGCCAGCTCGGGACAGTTTAATCAGCCCCAGCATTTT,CASSGQFNQPQHF
TRBV20-1,TRBJ2-7,many,TRBD2,TGCAGTGCCCCGACTAGCGGGAGCTCCTACGAGCAGTACTTC,CSAPTSGSSYEQYF